The 20 T cell receptor beta chains below were found in one sample sequenced in a study of blood T cell repertoires in COVID-19 (dated by TCRdb to between 2020 and 2021). Library creation used the immunoSEQ multiplex PCR assay. TCRdb retrieved this table from immuneACCESS and kept in-frame rearrangements only. Not all clones are present; in checked studies, unresolved V genes account for under half, and no reason is known for the remainder. In this sample the table shows 150,000 to 200,000 clones, more than 85% of which occur a single time. The ten biggest clones cover roughly 7% of the sample. Input material: peripheral blood. The receptors were gathered from a woman of 80 years or more in a cohort sampled during active or convalescent COVID-19.

J is TRBJ2-3 and V is TRBV18, with a possible D match to TRBD1 (5 bases). CDR3 size: 16 residues. Germline V gene lookup returns CDR1 KGHSH and CDR2 LQKENI. With 0 bases removed from V and 2 bases from J, the gap between germline ends came to 12 bases. The CDR3 region has the DNA TGTGCCAGCTCACCACCAGGGGCTCTGAACACAGATACGCAGTATTTT. Translation gives CASSPPGALNTDTQYF.

The rearrangement joins TRBV9 to TRBJ2-3; 7 bases are a match to TRBD2. V shed 4 bases and J 2 bases; nucleotides not matched to a gene: 10. The CDR3 length is 16 residues. CDR1 and CDR2 from the germline V gene are SGDLS and YYNGEE. CDR3 sequence reads: CASSPRGDGYTDTQYF. Written as DNA, the CDR3 is TGTGCCAGCAGCCCCCGGGGGGACGGGTACACAGATACGCAGTATTTT. Full variable domain (rest looked up from reference TRBV9 and TRBJ2-3): DSGVTQTPKHLITATGQRVTLRCSPRSGDLSVYWYQQSLDQGLQFLIQYYNGEERAKGNILERFSAQQFPDLHSELNLSSLELGDSALYFCASSPRGDGYTDTQYFGPGTRLTVL.

CDR3 region: CASSPPGVGETQYF. CDR3 DNA: TGTGCCAGCTCACCCCCGGGGGTAGGAGAGACCCAGTACTTC. The chain combines TRBV18 with TRBJ2-5, with D maybe TRBD2 (6 bases). The CDR3 covers 14 residues. CDR1 and CDR2 from the germline V gene are KGHSH and LQKENI. V gave up 3 bases and J gave up 4 bases, with 12 bases separating them.

The chain recombines TRBV6-2 or TRBV6-3 with TRBJ1-2, with D tentatively TRBD1 (6 bases). The CDR3 sequence is 15 residues long. V was cut by 5 bases and J by 6 bases, with 19 bases left in between. Germline V CDR1 and CDR2: MNHEY, SVGEGT. CDR3 nucleotides: TGTGCCAGCAGTCCCCTCCGGGGGGGCCGGAATGGCTACACCTTC. It translates to CASSPLRGGRNGYTF.

This clone was seen only once. The chain couples TRBV14 to TRBJ2-5, with D perhaps matching TRBD2 (6 bases). Trimming pared 2 bases from V and 3 bases from J, leaving 10 bases between. Looked up from germline, CDR1 is SGHDN and CDR2 is FVKESK. CDR3 length equals 14 residues. In DNA form, the CDR3 reads TGTGCCAGCAGCCAAATAGGAGGGGAAGAGACCCAGTACTTC. Encoded protein: CASSQIGGEETQYF.

The J gene is TRBJ1-1, the V gene TRBV19, with 8 bases matching TRBD1. With 5 bases clipped from V and 6 bases from J, the junction kept 8 bases outside the gene matches. The V gene's germline CDR1 is LNHDA and CDR2 SQIVND (reference sequence). The CDR3 runs 14 residues. CDR3 DNA sequence: TGTGCCAGTAGTTTCACAGGGGGTAGGGCTGAAGCTTTCTTT. Translated: CASSFTGGRAEAFF.

The chain links TRBV7-2 to TRBJ1-6, with 8 nucleotides matching TRBD1. Germline trimming cut 5 bases from V and 13 bases from J; bases unmatched to any gene: 13. The CDR3 is 15 amino acids. CDR1 is SGHTA and CDR2 is FQGNSA in the germline V gene. The CDR3, as DNA: TGTGCCAGCAGCCCCGCGCAGGGGGCCGTGGGTCCCCTCCACTTT. As protein: CASSPAQGAVGPLHF.

CDR3 region: CATSDQDRGGTGELFF. In DNA form, the CDR3 reads TGTGCCACCAGTGATCAAGACAGGGGAGGGACCGGGGAGCTGTTTTTT. The V and J genes are TRBV24-1 and TRBJ2-2, with a possible D match to TRBD1 (8 bases). CDR3 size: 16 residues. Germline V CDR1 and CDR2: KGHDR, SFDVKD. V was pared by 3 bases and J by 5 bases, with 15 bases between.

V and J are TRBV5-1 and TRBJ2-5; no reliable D call. The V gene lost 4 bases and the J gene lost 6 bases, with 16 bases spanning the gap. CDR1 SGHRS and CDR2 YFSETQ come from the germline V gene. The length of the CDR3 is 14 residues. The CDR3 region is CASSRVGSMQTQYF. The DNA of the CDR3 is TGCGCCAGCAGCCGGGTCGGTAGCATGCAGACCCAGTACTTC.

The rearrangement links TRBV5-1 to TRBJ2-3, with TRBD1 matching 10 bases. Unmatched junction bases numbered 4, after V lost 3 bases and J lost 0 bases. Looked up from germline, CDR1 is SGHRS and CDR2 is YFSETQ. The CDR3 sequence is 16 residues long. This chain's CDR3 is CASSWGTGVSTDTQYF. Written as DNA, the CDR3 is TGCGCCAGCAGCTGGGGGACAGGGGTTAGCACAGATACGCAGTATTTT.

The DNA of the CDR3 is TGCGCCAGCAGCTTGGTACTAGCGGGAGAGACCCAGTACTTC. This sequence encodes CASSLVLAGETQYF. J is TRBJ2-5 and V is TRBV5-1; 9 bases are a match to TRBD2. CDR1 and CDR2 from the germline V gene are SGHRS and YFSETQ. This CDR3 comprises 14 residues. With 0 bases clipped from V and 4 bases from J, the junction kept 1 base outside the gene matches.

The chain employs TRBV24-1 and TRBJ2-5; D possibly corresponds to TRBD1 (6 bases). Germline assignment: CDR1 KGHDR and CDR2 SFDVKD. This CDR3 region has 16 residues. Trimming cost V 1 base and J 2 bases, with 13 bases left between them. Written as DNA, the CDR3 is TGTGCCACCAGTGATTTCCACCGGGACACTCAAGAGACCCAGTACTTC. Its protein is CATSDFHRDTQETQYF.

J is TRBJ2-7 and V is TRBV5-6, with 11 bases aligning to TRBD1. CDR3 length: 14 residues. Germline CDR1 reads SGHDT; CDR2 reads YYEEEE. V shed 4 bases, J shed 6 bases, and the junction held 6 bases outside the gene matches. The chain's CDR3 is CASSASGTGGEQYV. Here the CDR3 DNA reads TGTGCCAGCAGCGCCTCCGGGACAGGGGGCGAGCAGTACGTC.

The chain combines TRBV30 with TRBJ1-6; 9 bases agree with TRBD1. Unmatched junction bases numbered 12, after V lost 2 bases and J lost 10 bases. This CDR3 comprises 16 residues. Per the germline V gene, CDR1 is GTSNPN and CDR2 is SVGIG (reference sequence). The CDR3 nucleotides read TGTGCCTGGAGTCCCAGCCGGGGACAGGGTGTCTCACCCCTCCACTTT. Amino acids: CAWSPSRGQGVSPLHF.

The V and J genes are TRBV28 and TRBJ1-2, with D unresolved. The CDR3 has 14 residues. Germline values: CDR1 MDHEN, CDR2 SYDVKM. Trimming stripped 10 bases from V and 4 bases from J, with 19 bases between. CDR3 region: CATTTPVFGYGYTF. The CDR3 DNA reads as TGTGCCACCACGACTCCGGTTTTCGGCTATGGCTACACCTTC.

The chain uses TRBV18 and TRBJ2-3, with TRBD1 as a possible D gene (5 bases). V was shortened by 3 bases and J by 4 bases, with 17 bases between the two germline ends. The CDR3 consists of 16 residues. Germline CDR1 and CDR2: KGHSH and LQKENI. CDR3 nucleotide sequence: TGTGCCAGCTCACCGCTTCAGGGAAAAGATGCAGATACGCAGTATTTT. This encodes CASSPLQGKDADTQYF.

J is TRBJ1-1 and V is TRBV11-2, with D uncertain. The germline V gene encodes CDR1 SGHAT and CDR2 FQNNGV. V lost 5 bases to trimming and J lost 1 base, with 14 bases between them. The CDR3 consists of 15 residues. The CDR3 DNA reads as TGTGCCAGCAGCCCGACTTCTACAACGAACACTGAAGCTTTCTTT. It codes for CASSPTSTTNTEAFF.

V gene TRBV28 combines with J gene TRBJ2-7; TRBD1 matches 8 bases. V was clipped by 9 bases and J by 2 bases; unmatched bases: 3. The CDR3 loop spans 12 amino acids. The germline CDR1 and CDR2 sequences are MDHEN and SYDVKM. Here the CDR3 reads CASDRGPYEQYF. In nucleotides, the CDR3 is TGTGCCAGTGACAGGGGTCCCTACGAGCAGTACTTC.

This clone was picked up many times. The genes are TRBV19 and TRBJ1-2, with D uncertain. Germline V CDR1 and CDR2: LNHDA, SQIVND (reference sequence). The V end was cut by 6 bases, the J end by 7 bases, with 15 bases between. This CDR3 spans 13 amino acids. The CDR3 region has the DNA TGTGCCAGTAGCCTAGAGGGCACGGGTGGCTACACCTTC. Translating gives CASSLEGTGGYTF.

This clone was seen a single time. V is TRBV5-1 and J is TRBJ2-3; no reliable D call. The germline CDR1 and CDR2 sequences are SGHRS and YFSETQ. CDR3 length: 11 amino acids. V gave up 3 bases and J gave up 8 bases, with 7 bases separating them. Written as DNA, the CDR3 is TGCGCCAGCAGCTCGACACGTACGCAGTATTTT. Translating gives CASSSTRTQYF. Complete variable domain (other parts from reference TRBV5-1 and TRBJ2-3): KAGVTQTPRYLIKTRGQQVTLSCSPISGHRSVSWYQQTPGQGLQFLFEYFSETQRNKGNFPGRFSGRQFSNSRSEMNVSTLELGDSALYLCASSSTRTQYFGPGTRLTVL.